A selection of T cell receptor beta chains follows, all from one sample in a study of blood T cell repertoires in COVID-19. This table comes from immunoSEQ multiplex PCR, and its TCRdb copy is limited to in-frame clones, with some not included. The profile shows approximately 150,000 clones, roughly 88% of them singletons. Sequenced material: peripheral blood. These receptors were collected from a man aged 65-85 years with active COVID-19. Each CDR3 is given with its conserved first and last residue. A D gene is named only where the DNA matches it firmly. Not every row has a clone size; where given, it reads once, few, many or a size class.

D gene	V gene	clone size	J gene	CDR3 protein	CDR3 DNA
NA	TRBV19	NA	TRBJ2-3	CASSLWTGGTDTQYF	TGTGCCAGTAGTCTATGGACCGGGGGCACAGATACGCAGTATTTT
TRBD1	TRBV29-1	once	TRBJ2-1	CSVTGTGPYNEQFF	TGCAGCGTCACCGGGACAGGGCCCTACAATGAGCAGTTCTTC
TRBD1	TRBV28	NA	TRBJ2-7	CASSHRGQTYEQYF	TGTGCCAGCAGTCACAGGGGGCAGACCTACGAGCAGTACTTC
TRBD2	TRBV11-2	few	TRBJ2-1	CASSPVVGGRYNEQFF	TGTGCCAGCAGCCCGGTGGTGGGAGGGCGATACAATGAGCAGTTCTTC
TRBD2	TRBV7-9	NA	TRBJ2-7	CASSLAESGGSYEQYF	TGTGCCAGCAGCTTAGCGGAAAGCGGGGGTTCCTACGAGCAGTACTTC
NA	TRBV5-1	NA	TRBJ1-1	CASSFPGTGEAFF	TGCGCCAGCAGCTTCCCGGGGACTGGTGAAGCTTTCTTT
TRBD2	TRBV7-9	NA	TRBJ2-2	CASSFGGTGELFF	TGTGCCAGCAGCTTCGGGGGGACCGGGGAGCTGTTTTTT
NA	TRBV9	NA	TRBJ2-7	CASSVGRYSYEQYF	TGTGCCAGCAGCGTAGGCAGATACTCCTACGAGCAGTACTTC
TRBD1	TRBV6-1	NA	TRBJ1-2	CASSGVPGQGPGGYTF	TGTGCCAGCAGTGGAGTACCGGGACAGGGGCCGGGTGGCTACACCTTC
NA	TRBV28	few	TRBJ1-1	CASRLQGSSTEAFF	TGTGCCAGCAGATTGCAGGGCTCCTCGACTGAAGCTTTCTTT
TRBD2	TRBV24-1	NA	TRBJ2-3	CATRSGRTTDTQYF	TGTGCCACCAGGAGCGGGAGGACCACAGATACGCAGTATTTT
TRBD1	TRBV7-2	NA	TRBJ2-7	CASSLGQGTPYEQYF	TGTGCCAGCAGCTTGGGACAGGGAACCCCCTACGAGCAGTACTTC